The present entry profiles one T cell receptor (beta chain) with its context. Mismatch with germline at one junction end may stem from a read error. The entry originates in a study of blood T cell repertoires in COVID-19. Overall study context: Italy, Spain and the United States were the sources of the convalescent and acute COVID-19 samples. In each case, the material was cDNA or gDNA derived from T cells, B-cell-depleted T cells, or PBMCs.

The CDR3 spans 8 residues. Germline CDR1 is SGHNT and CDR2 is YENEEA. Study processing details: How many nucleated cells were present was estimated from reference gene primer amplification. The repertoire was sequenced with immunoSEQ multiplex PCR; TCRdb's copy has only in-frame clones and lacks some. The DNA gave D and trimming, while V, J and clone size come from that table. The sample consists of 91,000 or so clones, around 84% of them appearing once. This TCR derives from a woman aged 55 to 70 in a cohort sampled during active or convalescent COVID-19. The V gene is TRBV11-3, the J gene TRBJ1-4; D remains unclear. Sequenced: peripheral blood. The CDR3 coding sequence is TGTGCCAGCAGCTTTGGCGGTTTT. Amino acids: CASSFGGF.